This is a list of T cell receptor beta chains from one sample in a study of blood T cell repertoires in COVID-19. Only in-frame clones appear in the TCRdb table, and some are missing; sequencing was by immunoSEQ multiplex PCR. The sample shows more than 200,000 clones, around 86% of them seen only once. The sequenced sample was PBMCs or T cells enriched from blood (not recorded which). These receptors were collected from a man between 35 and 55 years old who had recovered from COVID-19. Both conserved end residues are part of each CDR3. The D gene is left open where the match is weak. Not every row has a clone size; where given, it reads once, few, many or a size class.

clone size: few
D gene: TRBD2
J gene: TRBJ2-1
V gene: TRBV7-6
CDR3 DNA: TGTGCCAGCAGCTTAGGGCGGACTAGCGGCGAGCAGTTCTTC
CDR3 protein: CASSLGRTSGEQFF

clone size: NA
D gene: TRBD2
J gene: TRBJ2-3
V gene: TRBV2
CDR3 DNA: TGTGCCAGCAACCAGCGGGAGGTCACAGATACGCAGTATTTT
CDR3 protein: CASNQREVTDTQYF

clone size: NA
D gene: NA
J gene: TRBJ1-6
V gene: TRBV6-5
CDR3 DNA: TGTGCCAGCGGGACCTGGACTAGGGGTTCAAGCCCCCTCCACTTT
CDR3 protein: CASGTWTRGSSPLHF

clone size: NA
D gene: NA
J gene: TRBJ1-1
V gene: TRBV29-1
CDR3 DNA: TGCAGCGTTGAATGGAGTGCTAACACTGAAGCTTTCTTT
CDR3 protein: CSVEWSANTEAFF

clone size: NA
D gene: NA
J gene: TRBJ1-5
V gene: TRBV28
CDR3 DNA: TGTGCCAGCGCCCTCGACGAGACAGGCGGATATCAGCCCCAGCATTTT
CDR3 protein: CASALDETGGYQPQHF

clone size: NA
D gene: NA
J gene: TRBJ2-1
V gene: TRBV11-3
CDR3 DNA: TGTGCCAGCAGCTTAGATGGCGGCAATTACAATGAGCAGTTCTTC
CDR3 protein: CASSLDGGNYNEQFF

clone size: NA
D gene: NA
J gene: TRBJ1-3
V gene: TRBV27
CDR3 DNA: TGTGCCAGCAGTTTATCGACACCCTTGGGGGGAACCAACACCATATATTTT
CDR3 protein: CASSLSTPLGGTNTIYF

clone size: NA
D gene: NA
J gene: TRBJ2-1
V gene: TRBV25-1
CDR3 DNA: TGTGCCAGCAGACTAGGGGGAGTTGGAGAGCAGTTCTTC
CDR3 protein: CASRLGGVGEQFF

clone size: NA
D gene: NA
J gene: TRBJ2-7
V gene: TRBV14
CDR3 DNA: TGTGCCAGCAGCCAAGGTTCGAATACGCCGGGCTACGAGCAGTACTTC
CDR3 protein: CASSQGSNTPGYEQYF

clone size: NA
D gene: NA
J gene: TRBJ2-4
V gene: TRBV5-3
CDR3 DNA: TGTGCCAGAAGGCCTGCGATCGGGTACCAAGCCAAAAACATTCAGTACTTC
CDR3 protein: CARRPAIGYQAKNIQYF

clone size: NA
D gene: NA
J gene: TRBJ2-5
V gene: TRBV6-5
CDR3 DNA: TGTGCCAGCAGTTACTCCTCCGGGACTCCAGAGACCCAGTACTTC
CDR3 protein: CASSYSSGTPETQYF

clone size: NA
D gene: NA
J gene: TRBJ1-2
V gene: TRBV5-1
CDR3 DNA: TGCGCCAGCAGCGTACAGGGAGCTGGCTACACCTTC
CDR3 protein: CASSVQGAGYTF

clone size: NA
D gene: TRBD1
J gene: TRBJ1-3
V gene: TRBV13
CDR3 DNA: TGTGCCAGCAGCTTATTACCACAGGGGAGAAACACCATATATTTT
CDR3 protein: CASSLLPQGRNTIYF

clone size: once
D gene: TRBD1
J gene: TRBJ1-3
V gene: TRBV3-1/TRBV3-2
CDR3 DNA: TGTGCCAGCAGCCAAGTAGGGGGGCGACAGGGAAACCGAAACACCATATATTTT
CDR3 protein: CASSQVGGRQGNRNTIYF

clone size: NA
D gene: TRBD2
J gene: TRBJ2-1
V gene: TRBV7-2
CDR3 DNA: TGTGCCAGCAGCTTAGCGTCTAGCGGGAGGATCAATGAGCAGTTCTTC
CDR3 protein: CASSLASSGRINEQFF

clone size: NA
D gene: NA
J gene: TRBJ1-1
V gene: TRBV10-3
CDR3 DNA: TGTGCCATCACCTCCGTGGGGGGGGCCAGTGAAGCTTTCTTT
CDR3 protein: CAITSVGGASEAFF

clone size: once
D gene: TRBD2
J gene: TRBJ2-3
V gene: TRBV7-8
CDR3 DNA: TGTGCCAGCAGCTTAGAGCGGGGGCTAGGAGATACGCAGTATTTT
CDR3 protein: CASSLERGLGDTQYF

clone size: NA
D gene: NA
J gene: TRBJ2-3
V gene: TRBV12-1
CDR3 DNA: TGTGCCAGCAGCTTGGGCGGGAGTAGTAGGACAGATACGCAGTATTTT
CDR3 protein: CASSLGGSSRTDTQYF

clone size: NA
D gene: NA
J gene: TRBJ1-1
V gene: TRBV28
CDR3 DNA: TGTGCCAGCAGTAGGATCTGGGGCGACACTGAAGCTTTCTTT
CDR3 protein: CASSRIWGDTEAFF

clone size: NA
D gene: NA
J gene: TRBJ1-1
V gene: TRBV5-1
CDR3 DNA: TGCGCCAGCCGTGGTTCGCGTGAAGCTTTCTTT
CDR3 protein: CASRGSREAFF

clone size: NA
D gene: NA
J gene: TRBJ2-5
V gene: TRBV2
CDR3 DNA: TGTGCCAGCAGTGTATATACAGGAGAGACCCAGTACTTC
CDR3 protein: CASSVYTGETQYF

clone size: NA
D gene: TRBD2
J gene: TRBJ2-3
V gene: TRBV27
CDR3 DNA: TGTGCCAGCAGTTTACGGCAGGTCCAGGAGGGGCGGGAGGGCCGCACAGATACGCAGTATTTT
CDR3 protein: CASSLRQVQEGREGRTDTQYF

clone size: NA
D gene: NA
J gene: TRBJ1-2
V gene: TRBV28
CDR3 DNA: TGTGCCAGCAGGTTTCCGCTAACTTCCTATGGCTACACCTTC
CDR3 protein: CASRFPLTSYGYTF

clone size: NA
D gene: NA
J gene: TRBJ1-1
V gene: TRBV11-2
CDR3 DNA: TGTGCCAGCAGCAGCAGGGACCTGGGGGGTTTCTTT
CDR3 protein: CASSSRDLGGFF

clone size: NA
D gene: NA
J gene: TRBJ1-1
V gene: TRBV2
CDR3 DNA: TGTGCCACCTTTGACTCCCTGAACACTGAAGCTTTCTTT
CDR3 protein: CATFDSLNTEAFF

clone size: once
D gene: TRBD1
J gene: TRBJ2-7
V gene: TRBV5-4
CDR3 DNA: TGTGCCAGCAGCTTGGGTGGGACAGGGAGGAACGAGCAGTACTTC
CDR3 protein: CASSLGGTGRNEQYF

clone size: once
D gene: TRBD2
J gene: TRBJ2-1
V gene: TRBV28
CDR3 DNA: TGTGCCAGCGTAGTGGCTTTGGCGGGAGCATATGAGCAGTTCTTC
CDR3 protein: CASVVALAGAYEQFF

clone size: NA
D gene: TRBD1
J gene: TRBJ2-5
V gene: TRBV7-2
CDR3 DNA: TGTGCCAGCAGCTCCCGCAGGGGGCTTGCTGAGACCCAGTACTTC
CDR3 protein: CASSSRRGLAETQYF

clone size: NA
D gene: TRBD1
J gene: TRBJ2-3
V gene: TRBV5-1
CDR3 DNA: TGCGCCAGCAGCTGGACAGGGGCCACAGATACGCAGTATTTT
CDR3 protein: CASSWTGATDTQYF

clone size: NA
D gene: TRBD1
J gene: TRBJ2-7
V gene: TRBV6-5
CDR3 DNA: TGTGCCAGCACCATTACAGGGGGCTACGAGCAGTACTTC
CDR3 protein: CASTITGGYEQYF